These 27 T cell receptor beta chains came from one sample sequenced in a study of CD8 T cells in Susac syndrome (dated by TCRdb to the late 2010s). Libraries were constructed by the immunoSEQ multiplex PCR assay. RNA was extracted with the RNeasy kit and roughly 0.45 to 1 ug was reverse transcribed using random hexamers. Starting from the raw public reads, TCRdb applied fastp trimming at Q25, assembled clones with MiXCR and retained in-frame beta chains. Rows merge per CDR3 protein into single entries with the most common DNA and genes. A total of about 100,000 distinct CDR3 sequences appear in this sample, around 95% of them only once. The top ten clones comprise 0.3% of the sample. Sequenced input: CD8+ T cells from PBMCs. These receptor sequences come from a human donor with Susac syndrome.

This chain uses TRBV20-1 with TRBJ2-5; no firm D call. Germline CDR1 reads DFQATT; CDR2 reads SNEGSKA (reference sequence). V was shortened by 6 bases and J by 5 bases, with 13 bases between the two germline ends. This CDR3 contains 12 residues. The DNA of the CDR3 is TGCAGTGCCGCCCACCCCAGGGAGACCCAGTACTTC. Translating it yields CSAAHPRETQYF.

This clonotype was picked up one time. The J gene is TRBJ2-7, the V gene TRBV4-2; no clear D. Germline V gene sequence: CDR1 LGHNA, CDR2 YNFKEQ. Deletions cut 6 bases from V and 6 bases from J, with 12 bases between. The CDR3 has 12 residues. In nucleotides, the CDR3 is TGTGCCAGCAGAGGTCGAGGTTTCGAGCAGTACTTC. Encoded protein: CASRGRGFEQYF.

This chain links TRBV2 with TRBJ2-3, with D perhaps assigned TRBD1 or TRBD2 (5 bases each). The CDR3 contains 14 residues. The V gene's germline CDR1 is SNHLY and CDR2 FYNNEI. Trimming cost V 10 bases and J 5 bases, with 19 bases left between them. CDR3 residues: CANDRGREIDTQYF. The CDR3 region has the DNA TGTGCCAACGACCGGGGCAGGGAGATAGATACGCAGTATTTT.

The V gene is TRBV9, the J gene TRBJ2-7, with TRBD2 matching over 8 bases. With 3 bases clipped from V and 0 bases from J, the junction kept 5 bases outside the gene matches. Germline V gene lookup returns CDR1 SGDLS and CDR2 YYNGEE. The CDR3 runs 15 residues. The CDR3 DNA is TGTGCCAGCAGCGCCGGACTAGCCAACTCCTACGAGCAGTACTTC. Its translation: CASSAGLANSYEQYF.

The chain employs TRBV5-6 and TRBJ2-3; 7 bases match TRBD2. Germline-derived CDR1 and CDR2 are SGHDT and YYEEEE. With V trimmed by 0 bases and J by 4 bases, 5 bases remained unmatched. CDR3 length equals 15 residues. CDR3 amino acids: CASSLVRLASDTQYF. CDR3 coding DNA: TGTGCCAGCAGCTTGGTTCGACTAGCTTCAGATACGCAGTATTTT.

The chain uses TRBV6-2 or TRBV6-3 and TRBJ2-7; TRBD2 matches 10 bases. The CDR3 spans 18 residues. Germline V CDR1 and CDR2: MNHEY, SVGEGT. V was clipped by 1 base and J by 2 bases; unmatched bases: 11. CDR3 amino acids: CASSYFGLAAPLTYEQYF. The CDR3 coding sequence is TGTGCCAGCAGTTACTTTGGACTAGCGGCCCCTTTGACCTACGAGCAGTACTTC.

V and J are TRBV21-1 and TRBJ1-2; TRBD1 was called by the table and not checked on the DNA. TRBV21-1 is a pseudogene locus. The CDR3 has 13 amino acids. The CDR3 DNA sequence: TGTGCCAGCACCCGGACAGGGAACTATGGCTACACCTTC. Protein product: CASTRTGNYGYTF.

This chain uses TRBV5-1 with TRBJ2-5; tentatively, D is TRBD1 (6 bases). V was clipped by 0 bases and J by 1 base, with 10 bases between them. CDR3 size: 15 residues. CDR1 is SGHRS and CDR2 is YFSETQ in the germline V gene. The DNA of the CDR3 is TGCGCCAGCAGCTTGGAGGGACACGGCCAAGAGACCCAGTACTTC. It yields the protein CASSLEGHGQETQYF.

This clonotype was observed a single time. The chain joins TRBV20-1 to TRBJ2-7; maybe TRBD2 (5 bases). This CDR3 comprises 12 residues. In germline, CDR1 is DFQATT, CDR2 SNEGSKA (reference sequence). Trimming shortened V by 5 bases and J by 5 bases, and 13 bases separated the two germline ends. The CDR3 spells CSAPSWGDEQYF. For the CDR3, the DNA is TGCAGTGCTCCCAGCTGGGGAGACGAGCAGTACTTC.

This chain connects TRBV7-8 to TRBJ2-7, with 7 positions matching TRBD1. There are 16 residues in the CDR3. The V and J ends lost 3 bases and 2 bases, in that order; junction bases with no gene match: 10. Looked up from germline, CDR1 is SGHVS and CDR2 is FQNEAQ. This CDR3 reads CASSLSDRTVTYEQYF. CDR3 sequence (DNA): TGTGCCAGCAGCTTGTCGGACAGGACAGTTACCTACGAGCAGTACTTC.

This chain connects TRBV9 to TRBJ1-2, with D possibly matching TRBD1 (6 bases). CDR3 size: 15 residues. Germline CDR1 and CDR2: SGDLS and YYNGEE. Trimming took 5 bases from V and 4 from J, leaving 18 bases between them. CDR3 sequence (DNA): TGTGCCAGCAGTACAAGACTGGGGGCGAGCTATGGCTACACCTTC. Its protein product is CASSTRLGASYGYTF.

This chain links TRBV3-1 with TRBJ2-5; 7 nucleotides agree with TRBD2. With V trimmed by 6 bases and J by 7 bases, 2 bases remained unmatched. This CDR3 contains 11 residues. Germline CDR1 is LGHDT and CDR2 is YNNKEL (reference sequence). The CDR3 coding sequence is TGTGCCAGCAGTACGGGGGGGACCCAGTACTTC. Translating gives CASSTGGTQYF.

This chain links TRBV2 with TRBJ2-1; 8 bases match TRBD2. V gave up 2 bases and J gave up 5 bases; unmatched junction bases: 5. Germline values: CDR1 SNHLY, CDR2 FYNNEI. CDR3 length: 15 residues. The CDR3 sequence: CASSERAGGHNEQFF. As DNA, the CDR3 is TGTGCCAGCAGTGAACGGGCGGGGGGACACAATGAGCAGTTCTTC.

Remarks on this clonotype: The junction and the germline gene differ at one end; a read error may be behind it. The V call is TRBV18, the J call TRBJ2-1; D gene ambiguous. The CDR3 covers 12 residues. Germline CDR1 KGHSH, CDR2 LQKENI. The CDR3 sequence is CASSPPRHEQFF. The CDR3 DNA follows: TGTGCCAGCTCCCCACCACGCCATGAGCAGTTCTTC.

This chain uses TRBV5-6 with TRBJ2-1; 8 bases fit TRBD2. With V trimmed by 3 bases and J by 3 bases, 2 bases remained unmatched. The CDR3 totals 14 residues. Germline loops: CDR1 SGHDT, CDR2 YYEEEE. CDR3 DNA: TGTGCCAGCAGCTCGGGACTAGGCTACAATGAGCAGTTCTTC. Amino acids: CASSSGLGYNEQFF.

This sequence joins TRBV9 and TRBJ2-5; D is possibly TRBD2 (6 bases). This CDR3 is built from 16 residues. Germline loops: CDR1 SGDLS, CDR2 YYNGEE. The ends were cut back, 0 bases at V and 7 bases at J, with 19 bases in the middle. CDR3 amino acids: CASSVGEGGVMGTQYF. The CDR3 bases are TGTGCCAGCAGCGTAGGTGAAGGCGGGGTCATGGGGACCCAGTACTTC.

The genes are TRBV29-1 and TRBJ2-1, with 9 bases matching TRBD2. CDR1 and CDR2 (germline): SQVTM, ANQGSEA. V trimming: 4 bases; J trimming: 4 bases; junction bases outside the gene matches: 5. The CDR3 length is 14 residues. The CDR3 region is CSVGGTSPYNEQFF. CDR3 sequence (DNA): TGCAGCGTTGGAGGGACTAGCCCGTACAATGAGCAGTTCTTC.

This chain connects TRBV5-1 to TRBJ2-1; the match to TRBD1 covers 8 bases. This CDR3 has 16 amino acids. Germline V lookup: CDR1 SGHRS, CDR2 YFSETQ. V lost 4 bases and J lost 1; bases outside the gene matches: 7. CDR3 loop: CASSNDRGWSYNEQFF. CDR3 in DNA: TGCGCCAGCAGCAACGACAGGGGATGGTCCTACAATGAGCAGTTCTTC.

The V call is TRBV7-9, the J call TRBJ2-1; tentative D call: TRBD2 (5 bases). Germline V gives CDR1 SEHNR, CDR2 FQNEAQ (reference sequence). The V gene lost 5 bases and the J gene lost 5 bases, with 10 bases spanning the gap. The CDR3 is made up of 13 amino acids. The CDR3 protein is CASSRVGNNEQFF. DNA for the CDR3: TGTGCCAGCAGCAGGGTCGGGAACAATGAGCAGTTCTTC.

The chain is built from TRBV12-3 or TRBV12-4 and TRBJ2-1, with 11 positions matching TRBD2. J gave up 7 bases and V 6 bases, and 8 bases lay outside the gene matches. CDR3 size: 15 residues. The CDR3 loop is CASRKTSGTVNEQFF. As DNA, the CDR3 is TGTGCCAGCAGAAAGACTAGCGGGACGGTTAATGAGCAGTTCTTC.

The V and J genes are TRBV7-9 and TRBJ2-1; unclear D gene. Deletions cut 4 bases from V and 3 bases from J, with 7 bases between. Germline V gene data show CDR1 as SEHNR and CDR2 as FQNEAQ (reference sequence). The CDR3 has 13 residues. The CDR3 DNA reads as TGTGCCAGCAGCTCTGGCGGCTACAATGAGCAGTTCTTC. Translating it yields CASSSGGYNEQFF.

The chain is built from TRBV29-1 and TRBJ2-5, with a weak D call TRBD1 (5 bases). This CDR3 is built from 14 residues. Germline loops: CDR1 SQVTM, CDR2 ANQGSEA. V was trimmed by 3 bases and J by 3 bases, leaving 14 bases between them. The CDR3: CSVEDFDRKETQYF. CDR3 sequence (DNA): TGCAGCGTTGAGGATTTTGACAGAAAAGAGACCCAGTACTTC. The full variable domain, with the rest looked up from reference TRBV29-1 and TRBJ2-5, is SAVISQKPSRDICQRGTSLTIQCQVDSQVTMMFWYRQQPGQSLTLIATANQGSEATYESGFVIDKFPISRPNLTFSTLTVSNMSPEDSSIYLCSVEDFDRKETQYFGPGTRLLVL.

The CDR3 is CSVEVLSRGEQFF. DNA for the CDR3: TGCAGCGTTGAAGTCCTTAGCAGGGGTGAGCAGTTCTTC. This rearrangement joins TRBV29-1 to TRBJ2-1, with a tentative D call TRBD1 (6 bases). The V gene lost 1 base and the J gene lost 9 bases, with 13 bases spanning the gap. This CDR3 region has 13 residues. Germline loops: CDR1 SQVTM, CDR2 ANQGSEA.

The chain uses TRBV12-3 or TRBV12-4 and TRBJ2-7, with a tentative D call TRBD2 (5 bases). V shed 5 bases and J shed 3 bases, with 5 bases lying between them. This CDR3 has 11 amino acids. CDR3 in amino acids: CASSGGYEQYF. CDR3 sequence (DNA): TGTGCCAGCAGTGGAGGCTACGAGCAGTACTTC.

CDR3 nucleotides: TGTGCCAGCAGCTCCCCCCGGGATTCCTCTGACGAGCAGTACTTC. Its protein is CASSSPRDSSDEQYF. V usage is TRBV11-2 and J usage is TRBJ2-7, with D perhaps matching TRBD2 (5 bases). V lost 4 bases and J lost 5, with 18 bases in between. CDR1 and CDR2 (germline): SGHAT, FQNNGV. This CDR3 spans 15 amino acids.

The chain recombines TRBV13 with TRBJ1-1; D remains unclear. This CDR3 region has 12 residues. The V end lost 5 bases, the J end lost 12 bases, and 16 bases lay between the germline ends. Germline values: CDR1 PRHDT, CDR2 FYEKMQ (reference sequence). The CDR3 protein is CASSRGSGGTFF. The CDR3 bases are TGTGCCAGCAGCCGCGGATCAGGTGGAACTTTCTTT. The full variable domain, completed using reference TRBV13 and TRBJ1-1, is AAGVIQSPRHLIKEKRETATLKCYPIPRHDTVYWYQQGPGQDPQFLISFYEKMQSDKGSIPDRFSAQQFSDYHSELNMSSLELGDSALYFCASSRGSGGTFFGQGTRLTVV.

This clonotype was detected once. CDR3 nucleotides: TGTGCCAGCACCCTACAGGGGATCCGCACAGATACGCAGTATTTT. Amino acid sequence: CASTLQGIRTDTQYF. The gene calls are TRBV5-6 and TRBJ2-3; 7 bases align to TRBD1. The CDR3 covers 15 residues. With V trimmed by 6 bases and J by 1 base, 8 bases remained unmatched. The V gene's germline CDR1 is SGHDT and CDR2 YYEEEE.